The present T cell receptor beta chain was sequenced within a study of cytomegalovirus exposure and HLA in healthy donors. Findings and limits, study-wide: Across donors, most TCRs were seen rarely, yet some public ones were widespread. Another analysis was done later, and it associated roughly 15,000 TCR beta sequences with HLA alleles at 0.05 false discovery rate. For most TCR beta V segments, an earlier analysis put the productive rate at about 87% or about 30% of the time. Certain sequence variants were highly shared and formed a cluster, and this cluster was likely a sequencing artifact.

It was with 60 Vbeta and 13 Jbeta primers that the PCR ran. Assay used: immunoSEQ multiplex PCR; TCRdb lists only in-frame clones, some missing. The table lists 200,000 to 250,000 clones, more than 85% of them singletons. The CDR3 covers 14 residues. V lost 3 bases and J 0 bases, leaving 6 bases between the germline ends. Per the germline V gene, CDR1 is SGHRS and CDR2 is YFSETQ. As concerns this clone: The antigen is not known.

Sequencing was performed on PBMCs. This sequence joins TRBV5-1 and TRBJ1-4, with D hard to call. The source is a woman aged 18-29 years in good health and CMV-seronegative. CDR3 in amino acids: CASSSVPTNEKLFF. In DNA, the CDR3 is TGCGCCAGCAGCTCGGTTCCAACTAATGAAAAACTGTTTTTT. Looking up the rest from reference TRBV5-1 and TRBJ1-4 gives the full variable domain: KAGVTQTPRYLIKTRGQQVTLSCSPISGHRSVSWYQQTPGQGLQFLFEYFSETQRNKGNFPGRFSGRQFSNSRSEMNVSTLELGDSALYLCASSSVPTNEKLFFGSGTQLSVL.